This paragraph reports one T cell receptor (beta chain). Here the CDR3 omits its conserved ending phenylalanine or tryptophan, so a read error is the likely source. The data derive from a study of Graves' ophthalmopathy and Graves' hyperthyroidism. About the study: Stable hyperthyroidism was defined by absence of ophthalmopathy within 18 months of follow-up.

Transcripts of RNA were the source for amplifying TCR beta CDR3 regions. HTBI primers were employed in first-round RT-PCR, then a second-round multiplex PCR followed. Using its own MiXCR run on the multiplex PCR reads, TCRdb lists one record per CDR3 protein. The data show over a million distinct CDR3 sequences, with about 36% seen just once and around 10% held by the top ten. Per the germline V gene, CDR1 is MNHNY and CDR2 is SVGAGI (reference sequence). V dropped 5 bases and J dropped 2 bases, with 10 bases sitting between them. This CDR3 has 13 amino acids. Clinical symptoms and serum thyroxine were used for diagnosis; TRAb, thyroid ultrasound and orbital computed tomography were also relied on.

The receptor's source is an adult man with Graves' hyperthyroidism. The chain is built from TRBV6-6 and TRBJ2-7, with D maybe TRBD1 (5 bases). The sample consisted of peripheral blood or thyroid tissue (not recorded which). CDR3 sequence (DNA): TGTGCCAGCAGTGGGGCTAAAACCTACGAGCAGTACCTC. This sequence encodes CASSGAKTYEQYL.